Each of the 24 T cell receptor beta chains below was sequenced from the same sample in a study of blood T cells in healthy people across ages. Together with a sample-barcoded 5' primer, a J-beta primer mix was included in a second PCR lasting about 7 to 12 cycles. TCRdb re-called the 5' RACE reads with MiXCR, one entry per CDR3 protein. The table shows over 500,000 distinct CDR3 sequences, with 45% to 60% occurring only once. Sequenced sample: blood. The receptors shown here come from a woman aged 80 or older in good health.

The rearrangement uses TRBV20-1 and TRBJ2-3, with D unclear. Trimming removed 2 bases from V and 3 bases from J, with 12 bases in between. Germline assignment: CDR1 DFQATT and CDR2 SNEGSKA (reference sequence). This CDR3 has 14 amino acids. The DNA for the CDR3 is TGCAGTGCTAGAAGAGATTATTTGACAGATACGCAGTATTTT. It is translated as CSARRDYLTDTQYF.

This sequence joins TRBV20-1 and TRBJ2-3; a weak D match, TRBD1 (6 bases). The CDR3 spans 12 residues. Germline assignment: CDR1 DFQATT and CDR2 SNEGSKA (reference sequence). V lost 7 bases and J lost 4, with 12 bases in between. Written as DNA, the CDR3 is TGCAGTGTTGAACAGGGATCAGATACGCAGTATTTT. Its protein product is CSVEQGSDTQYF.

This clonotype turned up a few times. V and J are TRBV7-9 and TRBJ1-1, with a possible D match to TRBD1 (5 bases). The CDR3 spans 12 residues. Trimming shortened V by 4 bases and J by 5 bases, and 8 bases separated the two germline ends. Germline CDR1 and CDR2: SEHNR and FQNEAQ (reference sequence). The CDR3 coding sequence is TGTGCCAGCAGCTGGGGACGGACTGAAGCTTTCTTT. Protein: CASSWGRTEAFF.

In the case of this clonotype: One base away lies a much larger clone, so this may be a sequencing read error. V and J are TRBV3-1 and TRBJ2-4, with no clear D. The CDR3 is 15 amino acids. The germline gives CDR1 LGHDT, CDR2 YNNKEL (reference sequence). Trimming took off 4 bases at V and 9 bases at J, with 19 bases between the two ends. CDR3 in amino acids: CASSLDRWLRAIQYF. As DNA, the CDR3 is TGTGCCAGCAGCCTAGATAGATGGCTTCGGGCCATTCAGTACTTC.

The chain recombines TRBV6-2 or TRBV6-3 with TRBJ1-6, with 8 nucleotides matching TRBD1. The CDR3 length is 14 residues. V lost 5 bases to trimming and J lost 7 bases; unmatched junction nucleotides: 4. CDR1 and CDR2 from the germline V gene are MNHEY and SVGEGT. CDR3 nucleotide sequence: TGTGCCAGCAGTCAGAGACAGGGGAATTCACCCCTCCACTTT. Its protein product is CASSQRQGNSPLHF.

This clonotype was detected ten times or more. V is TRBV7-6 and J is TRBJ2-3, with 11 bases identical to TRBD1. Trimming cost V 1 base and J 8 bases; bases outside gene matches: 8. The CDR3 is 16 residues long. Germline V gene sequence: CDR1 SGHVS, CDR2 FNYEAQ. The chain's CDR3 is CASSLGPGQGGVTQYF. The CDR3 DNA is TGTGCCAGCAGCTTAGGCCCGGGACAGGGGGGTGTTACGCAGTATTTT.

In regard to this clonotype: The junction shows a germline mismatch at one end, possibly a read error. V gene TRBV7-7 combines with J gene TRBJ1-1; D gene ambiguous. Per the germline V gene, CDR1 is SSHAT and CDR2 is FNYEAQ (reference sequence). The CDR3 is made up of 14 amino acids. CDR3: CASTRLEGPSEAFF. As DNA, the CDR3 is TGTGCTAGCACCCGCCTGGAGGGTCCCTCTGAAGCTTTCTTT.

This chain joins TRBV12-3 or TRBV12-4 and TRBJ1-4; 7 bases line up with TRBD1. V lost 5 bases to trimming and J lost 8 bases; unmatched junction nucleotides: 8. CDR3 length equals 14 residues. The CDR3 DNA follows: TGTGCCAGCAGTAGTAATACAGGGGAGGAAAAACTGTTTTTT. Its translation is CASSSNTGEEKLFF.

V and J are TRBV4-3 and TRBJ1-2, with a possible D match to TRBD1 (5 bases). There are 15 residues in the CDR3. Germline assignment: CDR1 LGHNA and CDR2 YSLEER. V dropped 0 bases and J dropped 7 bases, with 15 bases sitting between them. The CDR3 protein is CASSQDPGFPLGYTF. CDR3 bases: TGCGCCAGCAGCCAAGATCCAGGGTTCCCCCTTGGCTACACCTTC.

CDR3 loop: CSARDRRTGDSGELFF. The CDR3 nucleotides are TGCAGTGCTAGAGATCGTCGGACAGGGGACTCCGGGGAGCTGTTTTTT. The chain carries TRBV20-1 and TRBJ2-2; TRBD1 matches 9 bases. Losses at the gene ends were 0 bases for V and 6 bases for J; bases not matched to a gene: 8. The germline CDR1 and CDR2 sequences are DFQATT and SNEGSKA (reference sequence). There are 16 residues in the CDR3.

This clonotype has at least ten counts. This rearrangement joins TRBV12-3 or TRBV12-4 to TRBJ1-5; D is uncertain. The CDR3 totals 16 residues. The V end was cut by 3 bases, the J end by 0 bases, with 12 bases between. The CDR3 loop reads CASSFRGTNSNQPQHF. As DNA, the CDR3 is TGTGCCAGCAGTTTTCGGGGAACTAATAGCAATCAGCCCCAGCATTTT.

This clonotype was recorded many times. A much more abundant neighbour one base away suggests this may be a read error. This chain connects TRBV20-1 to TRBJ1-2; tentative D call: TRBD1 (5 bases). Germline CDR1 reads DFQATT; CDR2 reads SNEGSKA (reference sequence). Trimming shortened V by 3 bases and J by 7 bases, and 12 bases separated the two germline ends. There are 12 residues in the CDR3. The CDR3 nucleotides are TGCAGTGCTAGCCAGGGAATAAGTGGCTACACCTTC. This translates into CSASQGISGYTF.

The rearrangement joins TRBV29-1 to TRBJ1-4; no clear D gene. From germline, CDR1 is SQVTM and CDR2 ANQGSEA. This CDR3 region has 12 residues. V lost 1 base and J 11 bases, leaving 11 bases between the germline ends. CDR3 DNA sequence: TGCAGCGTTGAAGTAAGCGCCGGCAAACTGTTTTTT. Residues: CSVEVSAGKLFF.

J is TRBJ2-7 and V is TRBV2; a possible D gene is TRBD2 (5 bases). The DNA matches TRBJ2-5 better at its end, which makes the J call doubtful. The CDR3 runs 12 residues. Germline CDR1 reads SNHLY; CDR2 reads FYNNEI. The CDR3, as DNA: TGTGCCAGCAGGCGAGACTATGGGACCCAGTACTTC. It is translated as CASRRDYGTQYF.

The rearrangement links TRBV29-1 to TRBJ2-1; 7 nucleotides match TRBD1. Germline V gene lookup returns CDR1 SQVTM and CDR2 ANQGSEA. Unmatched junction bases numbered 12, after V lost 0 bases and J lost 7 bases. The CDR3 is made up of 16 amino acids. The CDR3 DNA is TGCAGCGTTGAAGATCGGGGCAGGGGGTTTGGTAATGAGCAGTTCTTC. It is translated as CSVEDRGRGFGNEQFF.

This clonotype turned up a few times. Given a much more abundant clone one base away, this may be a read error. This chain uses TRBV20-1 with TRBJ2-7; 10 nucleotides match TRBD2. V was clipped by 5 bases and J by 7 bases; unmatched bases: 14. This CDR3 region has 15 residues. Germline assignment: CDR1 DFQATT and CDR2 SNEGSKA (reference sequence). The CDR3 protein is CSAPNSGRVYNEQYF. The DNA of the CDR3 is TGCAGTGCTCCGAACAGCGGGAGGGTTTACAATGAGCAGTACTTC.

J is TRBJ2-5 and V is TRBV7-9; tentative D call: TRBD2 (6 bases). Judging by the DNA end, TRBJ2-7 fits better; the J call may be wrong. The length of the CDR3 is 13 residues. Per germline, CDR1 SEHNR and CDR2 FQNEAQ (reference sequence). CDR3 coding DNA: TGTGCCAGCAGCCCTTCTAGCGAATACGAGCAGTACTTC. This translates into CASSPSSEYEQYF.

The chain is built from TRBV6-5 and TRBJ1-2, with 9 bases lining up with TRBD1. This CDR3 comprises 15 residues. CDR1 and CDR2 from the germline V gene are MNHEY and SVGAGI. The trim removed 5 bases at V and 6 bases at J, leaving 10 bases unmatched. CDR3 in amino acids: CASSGPTGGDNGYTF. The CDR3 DNA reads as TGTGCCAGCAGTGGCCCTACAGGGGGCGATAATGGCTACACCTTC.

This rearrangement joins TRBV5-1 to TRBJ2-2; 11 bases line up with TRBD2. The CDR3 length is 16 residues. Germline V gene lookup returns CDR1 SGHRS and CDR2 YFSETQ. V lost 4 bases, J lost 4 bases, and 6 bases stayed unmatched. CDR3 protein: CASSPTSGRITGELFF. Written as DNA, the CDR3 is TGCGCCAGCAGCCCCACTAGCGGGAGAATCACCGGGGAGCTGTTTTTT.

The chain carries TRBV4-1 and TRBJ1-5, with TRBD1 matching over 10 bases. The CDR3 is made up of 16 amino acids. V was clipped by 0 bases and J by 4 bases; unmatched bases: 3. CDR1 MGHRA and CDR2 YSYEKL come from the germline V gene. CDR3 DNA sequence: TGCGCCAGCAGCCAAGATCCGGGACAGGGGAATCAGCCCCAGCATTTT. Amino acid sequence: CASSQDPGQGNQPQHF.

The gene calls are TRBV20-1 and TRBJ2-1; 8 bases are a match to TRBD1. This CDR3 region has 12 residues. The ends lost 6 bases at V and 6 bases at J; junction bases unmatched: 4. Germline V lookup: CDR1 DFQATT, CDR2 SNEGSKA (reference sequence). CDR3 sequence reads: CSAPTGVNEQFF. CDR3 nucleotide sequence: TGCAGTGCCCCGACAGGGGTCAATGAGCAGTTCTTC.

About this clonotype: A much larger clone sits a single nucleotide away, making a read error possible. The chain recombines TRBV3-1 with TRBJ2-1, with TRBD1 matching 10 bases. From germline, CDR1 is LGHDT and CDR2 YNNKEL (reference sequence). The junction had 14 bases not matched to a gene; V was cut back by 4 bases and J by 11 bases. This CDR3 spans 16 amino acids. The CDR3 DNA is TGTGCCAGCAGCCTTCCGGGACAGGGGAAAGGAAATAAGCAGTTCTTC. It yields the protein CASSLPGQGKGNKQFF.

The CDR3 DNA reads TGTGCCAGCAGCCCCTTAGAACAGGACAGGCCCTATGGCTACACCTTC. Protein product: CASSPLEQDRPYGYTF. The V call is TRBV7-6, the J call TRBJ1-2; TRBD1 matches at 7 bases. The V gene's germline CDR1 is SGHVS and CDR2 FNYEAQ. The CDR3 is 16 residues long. With V trimmed by 5 bases and J by 4 bases, 13 bases remained unmatched.

The J gene is TRBJ2-5, the V gene TRBV7-2; 9 bases line up with TRBD1. V trimming: 5 bases; J trimming: 4 bases; junction bases outside the gene matches: 8. There are 15 residues in the CDR3. The germline V gene has CDR1 SGHTA and CDR2 FQGNSA. In DNA form, the CDR3 reads TGTGCCAGCAGCCCCGGGACAGGGAGGGGAGAGACCCAGTACTTC. It is translated as CASSPGTGRGETQYF.